The rows below give T cell receptor beta chains drawn from one sample of a study of T cell responses to AZD1222 COVID-19 vaccine. Produced via immunoSEQ multiplex PCR; TCRdb's table is partial and in-frame only. Here the sample spans around 88,000 clones, roughly nine tenths being singletons. This material consisted of peripheral blood, taken on day 0 of AZD1222 vaccination. These receptors were collected from an adult in good health. Both conserved end residues are part of each CDR3. A D gene is named only where the DNA matches it firmly. Size tells how often a clone was seen (once, few, many) or the class of an expanded clone, and some rows leave it out.

>-|once|TRBV2|TRBJ1-2
CGGWGVDGYTF
TGTGGAGGATGGGGTGTGGATGGCTACACCTTC
>TRBD1|few|TRBV6-5|TRBJ2-2
CASNVYRGQDGELFF
TGTGCCAGCAACGTCTACAGGGGGCAGGACGGGGAGCTGTTTTTT
>TRBD2|-|TRBV7-2|TRBJ2-4
CASSPHPTSGIAKNIQYF
TGTGCCAGCAGCCCCCACCCGACTAGCGGGATCGCCAAAAACATTCAGTACTTC
>-|-|TRBV16|TRBJ2-2
CASSQYGGELFF
TGTGCCAGCAGCCAATACGGCGGGGAGCTGTTTTTT
>TRBD1|-|TRBV10-2|TRBJ2-5
CASIPDRGSQETQYF
TGCGCCAGCATCCCGGACAGGGGGTCCCAAGAGACCCAGTACTTC
>TRBD2|-|TRBV19|TRBJ2-3
CASSIAAGTSVSTDTQYF
TGTGCCAGTAGTATAGCCGCCGGGACTAGCGTGAGCACAGATACGCAGTATTTT
>-|-|TRBV2|TRBJ1-5
CASSEYRVDQPQHF
TGTGCCAGCAGTGAATACAGGGTTGATCAGCCCCAGCATTTT
>-|few|TRBV29-1|TRBJ2-6
CSVSDPGGLAGANVLTF
TGCAGCGTTTCTGATCCCGGGGGGCTAGCTGGGGCCAACGTCCTGACTTTC
>-|-|TRBV10-3|TRBJ2-3
CAISAGGGTTDTQYF
TGTGCCATCAGTGCGGGGGGCGGTACTACAGATACGCAGTATTTT
>-|many|TRBV16|TRBJ2-1
CASSQGAGSYNEQFF
TGTGCCAGCAGCCAGGGGGCGGGCTCCTACAATGAGCAGTTCTTC
>-|-|TRBV19|TRBJ1-1
CASSISENTEAFF
TGTGCCAGTAGTATATCAGAAAACACTGAAGCTTTCTTT
>TRBD1|-|TRBV6-5|TRBJ1-1
CASSSGTGRTEAFF
TGTGCCAGCAGTTCCGGGACAGGGAGGACTGAAGCTTTCTTT
>TRBD1|once|TRBV19|TRBJ2-7
CASSPRTGRTYF
TGTGCCAGTAGTCCCAGGACAGGTCGCACGTACTTC
>TRBD1|-|TRBV19|TRBJ1-1
CASSITGTGRTEAFF
TGTGCCAGTAGTATAACTGGGACAGGGAGGACTGAAGCTTTCTTT
>-|once|TRBV7-2|TRBJ1-2
CASSTDSFYGYTF
TGTGCCAGCAGCACGGACAGCTTCTATGGCTACACCTTC
>-|once|TRBV3-1/TRBV3-2|TRBJ2-5
CASSQAGELRGETQYF
TGTGCCAGCAGCCAAGCCGGCGAACTACGCGGAGAGACCCAGTACTTC
>-|-|TRBV7-3|TRBJ1-5
CASSLTGEQPQHF
TGTGCCAGCAGCTTAACGGGGGAACAGCCCCAGCATTTT
>-|-|TRBV6-5|TRBJ1-6
CASTLRGHNSPLHF
TGTGCCAGCACCCTCAGGGGCCATAATTCACCCCTCCACTTT
>-|-|TRBV14|TRBJ2-5
CASSQGARSLQETQYF
TGTGCCAGCAGCCAAGGTGCAAGGAGCCTCCAAGAGACCCAGTACTTC
>TRBD1|-|TRBV6-5|TRBJ2-7
CASRMGQGYYEQYF
TGTGCCAGCAGGATGGGACAGGGATACTACGAGCAGTACTTC
>TRBD2|-|TRBV11-2|TRBJ2-3
CASSLGGPNSGGAPDTQYF
TGTGCCAGCAGCTTAGGAGGCCCCAATAGCGGGGGGGCCCCAGATACGCAGTATTTT
>-|once|TRBV18|TRBJ2-5
CASSWGLVETQYF
TGTGCCAGCTCCTGGGGGCTAGTCGAGACCCAGTACTTC
>TRBD2|few|TRBV6-5|TRBJ2-3
CASGSGSGSTDTQYF
TGTGCCAGCGGTAGCGGGAGTGGGAGCACAGATACGCAGTATTTT
>TRBD1|-|TRBV7-9|TRBJ1-1
CASSSTGGGTEAFF
TGTGCCAGCAGCTCGACAGGGGGCGGCACTGAAGCTTTCTTT
>TRBD2|-|TRBV6-5|TRBJ2-1
CASSRLGTSVNEQFF
TGTGCCAGCAGCCGGTTGGGGACTAGCGTCAATGAGCAGTTCTTC
>TRBD1|-|TRBV4-2|TRBJ1-2
CASTEGGQTNYGYTF
TGTGCCAGTACCGAGGGGGGACAGACTAACTATGGCTACACCTTC
>-|few|TRBV4-3|TRBJ1-6
CASGQGTNSPLHF
TGCGCCAGCGGTCAGGGAACTAATTCACCCCTCCACTTT
>-|-|TRBV2|TRBJ2-4
CASSDGSNENIQYF
TGTGCCAGCAGTGACGGGAGTAATGAAAACATTCAGTACTTC
>-|-|TRBV27|TRBJ1-2
CASMPLRVSFDYGYTF
TGTGCCAGCATGCCGCTAAGGGTTTCCTTCGACTATGGCTACACCTTC
>-|-|TRBV29-1|TRBJ2-7
CSVERLEGATYEQYF
TGCAGCGTCGAGAGATTGGAAGGGGCTACCTACGAGCAGTACTTC
>-|-|TRBV6-5|TRBJ2-7
CASSHIPTVYEQYF
TGTGCCAGCAGTCACATTCCCACTGTCTACGAGCAGTACTTC
>-|-|TRBV12-3/TRBV12-4|TRBJ1-2
CASSLGGNYGYTF
TGTGCCAGCAGTTTAGGGGGTAACTATGGCTACACCTTC
>-|-|TRBV9|TRBJ2-3
CASSVDDSYDTQYF
TGTGCCAGCAGCGTAGATGACTCCTACGATACGCAGTATTTT
>TRBD2|-|TRBV7-6|TRBJ2-1
CASSIQPPGLANQVEQFF
TGTGCCAGCAGCATCCAACCTCCGGGACTAGCGAATCAGGTTGAGCAGTTCTTC
>-|-|TRBV19|TRBJ1-5
CASSKIQGNSYQPQHF
TGTGCCAGTAGTAAAATTCAGGGGAACAGCTATCAGCCCCAGCATTTT
>TRBD1|-|TRBV4-2|TRBJ1-4
CASSQAGTGLEKLFF
TGTGCCAGCAGCCAGGCCGGGACAGGGTTGGAAAAACTGTTTTTT
>TRBD1|-|TRBV5-6|TRBJ1-1
CASSPRQGHTEAFF
TGTGCCAGCAGCCCCAGACAGGGACACACTGAAGCTTTCTTT
>-|-|TRBV6-5|TRBJ1-1
CASQGPETEAFF
TGTGCCAGCCAGGGCCCTGAAACTGAAGCTTTCTTT
>-|-|TRBV5-5|TRBJ2-3
CASSATPYTDTQYF
TGTGCCAGCAGCGCAACTCCCTACACAGATACGCAGTATTTT
>-|-|TRBV6-5|TRBJ2-7
CASRDPSGSGWEQYF
TGTGCCAGCAGGGACCCGTCAGGGTCCGGGTGGGAGCAGTACTTC